One and the same sample provided the 27 T cell receptor beta chains below, sequenced in a study of T-cell reconstitution after alpha-beta-depleted transplantation in children. Preparation of the TCRbeta library involved a method that used unique molecular identifiers. TCRdb redid the calling of the PCR reads with MiXCR, one entry per CDR3 protein. The data hold hundreds of thousands of distinct CDR3 sequences, with roughly 17% observed a single time. The material sequenced was PBMCs from the stem cell graft donor, taken from the stem cell graft. These receptors came from a human donor who donated a stem cell graft to a child with acute myeloid leukemia.

The V and J genes are TRBV5-4 and TRBJ2-7; unclear D gene. The CDR3 loop spans 13 amino acids. Germline V gene lookup returns CDR1 SGHNT and CDR2 YYREEE (reference sequence). Trimming stripped 3 bases from V and 6 bases from J, with 13 bases between. The CDR3 sequence: CASSSGSYCEQYV. CDR3 nucleotides: TGTGCCAGCAGCTCCGGGTCGTACTGCGAGCAGTACGTC.

The J gene is TRBJ1-5, the V gene TRBV4-3; 10 positions agree with TRBD1. CDR3 length: 15 residues. J lost 4 bases, V lost 6 bases, and 6 bases had no gene match. Germline lookup yields CDR1 LGHNA and CDR2 YSLEER. The CDR3 reads CASSPDRGINQPQHF. CDR3 DNA sequence: TGCGCCAGCAGTCCGGACAGGGGGATTAATCAGCCCCAGCATTTT.

CDR3 sequence (DNA): TGCAGTGCTAGAGATAACCGACCGAACACTGAAGCTTTCTTT. It specifies CSARDNRPNTEAFF. J is TRBJ1-1 and V is TRBV20-1; D unresolved. The CDR3 length is 14 residues. V dropped 0 bases and J dropped 1 base, with 9 bases sitting between them. The germline CDR1 and CDR2 sequences are DFQATT and SNEGSKA (reference sequence).

This clonotype was seen more than once but under ten times. The chain uses TRBV7-2 and TRBJ1-1; D gene uncertain. Germline CDR1 reads SGHTA; CDR2 reads FQGNSA. V was trimmed by 5 bases and J by 0 bases, leaving 22 bases between them. This CDR3 region has 18 residues. CDR3 coding DNA: TGTGCCAGCAGCACAGCGGAATACGGCGCGGGGATGAACACTGAAGCTTTCTTT. Translating gives CASSTAEYGAGMNTEAFF.

The chain joins TRBV21-1 to TRBJ1-1. TRBV21-1 is assigned pseudogene status. The CDR3 extends over 16 amino acids. CDR3 residues: CASGNPGLVRDTEAFF. CDR3 nucleotide sequence: TGTGCCAGCGGAAATCCGGGACTGGTCCGGGACACTGAAGCTTTCTTT.

This clonotype was recorded many times. J is TRBJ1-6 and V is TRBV20-1; possible D gene TRBD1, 6 bases. CDR1 and CDR2 (germline): DFQATT, SNEGSKA (reference sequence). With 0 bases removed from V and 6 bases from J, the gap between germline ends came to 12 bases. The CDR3 is 15 amino acids. The CDR3 region is CSARDRGAVNSPLHF. CDR3 DNA sequence: TGCAGTGCTAGAGATAGGGGGGCCGTTAATTCACCCCTCCACTTT.

This clonotype appeared a few times. The rearrangement joins TRBV12-3 or TRBV12-4 to TRBJ2-5; the D gene is possibly TRBD2 (5 bases). Trimming removed 3 bases at V and 2 bases at J, with 13 bases between. There are 15 residues in the CDR3. CDR3: CASSFVLSGQETQYF. Here the CDR3 DNA reads TGTGCCAGCAGTTTCGTCCTTTCGGGGCAAGAGACCCAGTACTTC.

There are many counts of this clonotype. J is TRBJ2-1 and V is TRBV20-1; TRBD2 matches at 13 bases. The CDR3 loop spans 15 amino acids. The germline CDR1 and CDR2 sequences are DFQATT and SNEGSKA (reference sequence). The junction had 5 bases not matched to a gene; V was cut back by 6 bases and J by 3 bases. CDR3 region: CSASGLAGVYNEQFF. The CDR3 DNA reads as TGCAGTGCATCCGGACTAGCGGGGGTCTACAATGAGCAGTTCTTC.

The CDR3 spells CAISGGSRAEAFF. CDR3 in DNA: TGTGCCATCAGTGGTGGGTCGAGGGCTGAAGCTTTCTTT. The chain recombines TRBV10-3 with TRBJ1-1, with D unclear. CDR1 and CDR2 (germline): ENHRY, SYGVKD. The CDR3 contains 13 residues. V shed 4 bases and J shed 6 bases, with 12 bases lying between them.

This clonotype was seen only once. V is TRBV7-2 and J is TRBJ2-7, with D possibly being TRBD1 or TRBD2 (7 bases each). CDR1 is SGHTA and CDR2 is FQGNSA in the germline V gene. The CDR3 spans 17 residues. V shed 0 bases and J shed 0 bases, with 15 bases lying between them. Written as DNA, the CDR3 is TGTGCCAGCAGCTTAGCGGGAGGGGGCTTTAGCTCCTACGAGCAGTACTTC. This encodes CASSLAGGGFSSYEQYF.

In this sample, this clonotype turned up many times. The chain has TRBV29-1 and TRBJ2-5; D is ambiguous. This CDR3 region has 13 residues. Trimming left V 7 bases short and J 7 bases short, with 19 bases between. CDR1 and CDR2 (germline): SQVTM, ANQGSEA. Written as DNA, the CDR3 is TGCAGCGGTCTCCTAACCGGTTTAGGGACCCAGTACTTC. This sequence encodes CSGLLTGLGTQYF. Together with reference TRBV29-1 and TRBJ2-5, the CDR3 gives the full variable domain: SAVISQKPSRDICQRGTSLTIQCQVDSQVTMMFWYRQQPGQSLTLIATANQGSEATYESGFVIDKFPISRPNLTFSTLTVSNMSPEDSSIYLCSGLLTGLGTQYFGPGTRLLVL.

In this sample, this clonotype turned up many times. The V gene is TRBV12-3 or TRBV12-4, the J gene TRBJ1-1; D unresolved. V gave up 5 bases and J gave up 1 base, with 14 bases separating them. The CDR3 covers 15 residues. CDR3 protein: CASSPRAGKNTEAFF. The DNA of the CDR3 is TGTGCCAGCAGTCCACGTGCGGGGAAGAACACTGAAGCTTTCTTT.

The V call is TRBV12-3 or TRBV12-4, the J call TRBJ1-2, with D possibly matching TRBD1 (6 bases). The CDR3 totals 15 residues. Trimming cost V 5 bases and J 5 bases, with 18 bases left between them. The CDR3 loop reads CASSLFMTGPYGYTF. The CDR3 DNA sequence: TGTGCCAGCAGTCTATTTATGACAGGACCTTATGGCTACACCTTC.

This clonotype was seen at least ten times. The chain links TRBV5-1 to TRBJ2-1; D not resolved. V lost 1 base and J lost 0, with 8 bases in between. CDR1 and CDR2 (germline): SGHRS, YFSETQ. CDR3 length equals 15 residues. CDR3 nucleotide sequence: TGCGCCAGCAGCTTGTCACAGAGCTCCTACAATGAGCAGTTCTTC. Translated: CASSLSQSSYNEQFF. Together with reference TRBV5-1 and TRBJ2-1, the CDR3 gives the full variable domain: KAGVTQTPRYLIKTRGQQVTLSCSPISGHRSVSWYQQTPGQGLQFLFEYFSETQRNKGNFPGRFSGRQFSNSRSEMNVSTLELGDSALYLCASSLSQSSYNEQFFGPGTRLTVL.

This clonotype has just a few counts. The chain carries TRBV4-3 and TRBJ1-6; 9 bases line up with TRBD1. There are 15 residues in the CDR3. V shed 4 bases, J shed 8 bases, and the junction held 6 bases outside the gene matches. Germline CDR1 reads LGHNA; CDR2 reads YSLEER. CDR3 nucleotides: TGCGCCAGCAGCCGATTACAGGGGGCGGATTCACCCCTCCACTTT. Translated, it gives CASSRLQGADSPLHF.

The genes are TRBV14 and TRBJ2-1, with a tentative D call TRBD1 (5 bases). This CDR3 has 17 amino acids. V was clipped by 1 base and J by 9 bases, with 22 bases between them. The germline gives CDR1 SGHDN, CDR2 FVKESK. The CDR3 sequence is CASSQVLGRQGLGEQFF. In nucleotides, the CDR3 is TGTGCCAGCAGCCAAGTCTTAGGGCGGCAGGGCTTGGGTGAGCAGTTCTTC.

This clonotype was seen only a few times. V and J are TRBV7-9 and TRBJ1-4; D is unresolved. Trimming took off 2 bases at V and 5 bases at J, with 12 bases between the two ends. CDR1 is SEHNR and CDR2 is FQNEAQ in the germline V gene (reference sequence). The CDR3 sequence is 15 residues long. CDR3 coding DNA: TGTGCCAGCAGCTTAAGGTCTTCCGGAAATGAAAAACTGTTTTTT. Its protein is CASSLRSSGNEKLFF.

This clonotype has only a few counts. The V and J genes are TRBV10-1 and TRBJ2-1, with a tentative D call TRBD1 (7 bases). Trimming cost V 3 bases and J 0 bases, with 18 bases left between them. This CDR3 spans 18 amino acids. Per germline, CDR1 WNHNN and CDR2 SYGVQD (reference sequence). The CDR3 region is CASSDSHRGGSSYNEQFF. The CDR3 bases are TGCGCCAGCAGTGATTCCCACAGGGGAGGCAGCTCCTACAATGAGCAGTTCTTC.

This clonotype was seen many times. The rearrangement links TRBV20-1 to TRBJ2-2; D might be TRBD2 (6 bases). CDR1 is DFQATT and CDR2 is SNEGSKA in the germline V gene (reference sequence). The CDR3 runs 13 residues. The CDR3 is CRARDSKTGELFF. For the CDR3, the DNA is TGCAGAGCCCGGGACTCCAAGACCGGGGAGCTGTTTTTT.

This clonotype was recorded at least ten times. The V gene is TRBV6-4, the J gene TRBJ2-1, with D maybe TRBD2 (5 bases). Between the trimmed V and J ends, which lost 2 bases and 5 bases, there was a span of 7 bases. The V gene's germline CDR1 is MRHNA and CDR2 SNTAGT. The CDR3 extends over 13 amino acids. The CDR3 spells CASSDRRHNEQFF. CDR3 sequence (DNA): TGTGCCAGCAGTGACAGGAGGCACAATGAGCAGTTCTTC.

This clonotype has just a few counts. The chain employs TRBV6-1 and TRBJ1-2; D gene ambiguous. The CDR3 is 14 residues long. Trimming shortened V by 7 bases and J by 8 bases, and 20 bases separated the two germline ends. Germline V gene data show CDR1 as MNHNS and CDR2 as SASEGT. The DNA for the CDR3 is TGTGCCAGCACCCCTGACACCTCGCTGCGGGGCTACACCTTC. This codes for CASTPDTSLRGYTF.

This clonotype was counted a few times. V is TRBV20-1 and J is TRBJ2-7, with D maybe TRBD1 (6 bases). CDR3 size: 12 residues. CDR1 and CDR2 from the germline V gene are DFQATT and SNEGSKA (reference sequence). CDR3 sequence: CSPRQDPYEQYV. DNA for the CDR3: TGCAGTCCTAGACAGGATCCCTACGAGCAGTACGTC.

This clonotype is classed as medium-sized. The chain is built from TRBV5-1 and TRBJ2-1; 9 bases map to TRBD2. CDR1 is SGHRS, CDR2 YFSETQ, per germline. The CDR3 length is 16 residues. V trimming: 2 bases; J trimming: 3 bases; junction bases outside the gene matches: 6. The CDR3 DNA sequence: TGCGCCAGCAGCTTTAATAGCGGGGGAATCTACAATGAGCAGTTCTTC. The encoded protein is CASSFNSGGIYNEQFF.

The chain recombines TRBV12-3 or TRBV12-4 with TRBJ1-4; D gene ambiguous. V was trimmed by 2 bases and J by 6 bases, leaving 7 bases between them. CDR3 length: 13 residues. The CDR3 is CASSLYQHEKLFF. CDR3 DNA sequence: TGTGCCAGCAGTTTATACCAGCATGAAAAACTGTTTTTT.

This clonotype occurred many times. V and J are TRBV12-3 or TRBV12-4 and TRBJ2-1; the match to TRBD2 covers 11 bases. After removal of 5 bases from V and 3 bases from J, the junction contained 3 bases not matched to a gene. This CDR3 is built from 15 residues. The CDR3 DNA is TGTGCCAGCAGTCCTAGCGGGGGGCTCTACAATGAGCAGTTCTTC. Translating gives CASSPSGGLYNEQFF.

The chain combines TRBV10-3 with TRBJ1-2; D not certain. V was clipped by 6 bases and J by 3 bases, with 11 bases between them. This CDR3 comprises 13 residues. Germline V CDR1 and CDR2: ENHRY, SYGVKD. The DNA for the CDR3 is TGTGCCATCAGCGACCCTGGGGACTATGGCTACACCTTC. It specifies CAISDPGDYGYTF.

In its sample, this clonotype was seen a few times. The chain carries TRBV4-3 and TRBJ1-2; the D is unclear. The CDR3 has 16 residues. Germline CDR1 is LGHNA and CDR2 is YSLEER. V lost 3 bases and J lost 1, with 15 bases in between. The CDR3 reads CASSQAMTVINYGYTF. For the CDR3, the DNA is TGCGCCAGCAGCCAGGCCATGACGGTCATTAACTATGGCTACACCTTC.